This section outlines one T cell receptor (beta chain) sequence together with its context. Its specificity is not known. Germline lookup yields CDR1 SGHRS and CDR2 YFSETQ. The CDR3 is made up of 16 amino acids. Between the trimmed V and J ends, which lost 0 bases and 3 bases, there was a span of 16 bases. The sample is drawn from a study of OX40 agonist ivuxolimab in advanced cancers. About the study: The study reported partial responses in three patients: one hepatocellular carcinoma, two cutaneous melanoma. Study results and caveats: Both blood CD4+ and CD8+ T cells showed clonal growth by week 6 at 0.1 to 3.0 mg/kg.

TCRdb's table, derived via immunoSEQ multiplex PCR, lists solely in-frame clones and lacks some. This table holds about 55,000 clones, around 88% found once. The source of this sequence is an adult with an advanced solid tumor such as melanoma, head and neck, liver or kidney cancer. The sequenced sample was CD4+ or CD8+ T cells sorted from blood, obtained in a trial of the OX40 agonist ivuxolimab. The rearrangement joins TRBV5-1 to TRBJ2-7; tentative D call: TRBD2 (6 bases). The CDR3 sequence is CASSLGVGTSIYEQYF. Here the CDR3 DNA reads TGCGCCAGCAGCTTGGGAGTTGGGACTTCGATCTACGAGCAGTACTTC.